The following is a T cell receptor (beta chain) sequence with its context. The antigen is unknown. Per germline, CDR1 SNHLY and CDR2 FYNNEI. CDR3 length: 13 amino acids. V gave up 6 bases and J gave up 7 bases, with 13 bases separating them. The record originates from a study of T-cell reconstitution after alpha-beta-depleted transplantation in children. General study findings and limits: Hyperexpanded clones declined; after one year, newly produced T cells mostly supplied diversity. Some patients' high day-60 TCRbeta diversity was traced to surviving recipient T cells and thymic progenitors. Two months or so post-transplant, alpha-beta T cells reportedly derived from several hundred expanded graft clones.

Preparation of the TCRbeta library used unique molecular identifiers. Via MiXCR, TCRdb re-called the PCR reads, giving one row per CDR3 protein. The table has around 670,000 distinct CDR3 sequences, around 13% seen once. The TCR was taken from a girl aged 2-15 years with congenital amegakaryocytic thrombocytopenia, due to receive a stem cell transplant. The sequenced sample was PBMCs, obtained before TCRalphabeta/CD19-depleted stem cell transplant. This chain uses TRBV2 with TRBJ1-5; D unclear. CDR3 loop: CASSARERQPQHF. The CDR3 DNA is TGTGCCAGCAGCGCTAGAGAGCGGCAGCCCCAGCATTTT.